What follows are 18 T cell receptor beta chains derived from one specimen sequenced in a study of cytomegalovirus exposure and HLA in healthy donors. The PCR used 60 Vbeta and 13 Jbeta primers. Using immunoSEQ multiplex PCR, the repertoire was profiled, and TCRdb retains in-frame clones only, with some absent. The table lists some 150,000 clones, 80% of them singletons. Sequences were obtained from PBMCs. These receptors were taken from a man aged 40-55 years in good health and CMV-seropositive.

The sample holds one count of this clone. The chain couples TRBV19 to TRBJ1-1, with D possibly matching TRBD1 (5 bases). This CDR3 contains 16 residues. Trimming cost V 3 bases and J 8 bases, with 22 bases left between them. Germline CDR1 reads LNHDA; CDR2 reads SQIVND (reference sequence). The CDR3 coding sequence is TGTGCCAGTAGTATCGATTGGGGGGGAATGCCCGGCGAAGCTTTCTTT. It yields the protein CASSIDWGGMPGEAFF.

The chain joins TRBV18 to TRBJ2-7, with 9 bases matching TRBD1. Germline CDR1 and CDR2: KGHSH and LQKENI. The CDR3 has 15 residues. V shed 5 bases and J 4 bases; nucleotides not matched to a gene: 9. The CDR3 is CASSTGQGLSYEQYF. The CDR3 DNA reads TGTGCCAGCTCAACCGGACAGGGGCTATCATACGAGCAGTACTTC.

This sequence joins TRBV4-3 and TRBJ2-7; 10 bases fit TRBD1. The CDR3 is 15 amino acids. V was clipped by 1 base and J by 4 bases; unmatched bases: 4. Germline V gives CDR1 LGHNA, CDR2 YSLEER. This CDR3 is CASSQATGGAYEQYF. In DNA form, the CDR3 reads TGCGCCAGCAGCCAAGCGACAGGGGGCGCGTACGAGCAGTACTTC.

The genes are TRBV9 and TRBJ1-2; no firm D call. V lost 7 bases, J lost 4 bases, and 17 bases lay in between. There are 14 residues in the CDR3. In germline, CDR1 is SGDLS, CDR2 YYNGEE. CDR3 in amino acids: CASLEGLPTYGYTF. CDR3 nucleotide sequence: TGTGCCAGCCTCGAGGGTCTACCGACCTATGGCTACACCTTC.

The genes are TRBV28 and TRBJ1-1; tentatively, D is TRBD1 (5 bases). CDR1 is MDHEN and CDR2 is SYDVKM in the germline V gene. The V and J ends lost 7 bases and 5 bases respectively, with 17 bases between them. This CDR3 comprises 14 residues. The CDR3 DNA is TGTGCCAGCACCTCCCCGTCGGGGGGGACTGAAGCTTTCTTT. Its translation is CASTSPSGGTEAFF.

This clone turned up a few times. This sequence joins TRBV7-9 and TRBJ1-1, with 9 bases aligning to TRBD1. In germline, CDR1 is SEHNR, CDR2 FQNEAQ (reference sequence). There are 14 residues in the CDR3. J lost 3 bases, V lost 5 bases, and 4 bases had no gene match. CDR3 region: CASSLRTGDTEAFF. CDR3 in DNA: TGTGCCAGCAGCCTCAGGACAGGGGACACTGAAGCTTTCTTT.

The genes are TRBV19 and TRBJ2-2, with a possible D match to TRBD1 (6 bases). The CDR3 is 14 residues long. V lost 1 base and J 6 bases, leaving 9 bases between the germline ends. Germline loops: CDR1 LNHDA, CDR2 SQIVND (reference sequence). The CDR3 region is CASSIGTVAGELFF. In DNA, the CDR3 is TGTGCCAGTAGTATAGGGACAGTCGCCGGGGAGCTGTTTTTT.

V is TRBV28 and J is TRBJ2-7; weak D call: TRBD2 (7 bases). V gave up 6 bases and J gave up 0 bases, with 18 bases separating them. The CDR3 contains 16 residues. Germline V CDR1 and CDR2: MDHEN, SYDVKM. Here the CDR3 DNA reads TGTGCCAGCAGCTCGTATCGGGGGGCCCCCTCCTACGAGCAGTACTTC. This encodes CASSSYRGAPSYEQYF.

The J gene is TRBJ1-1, the V gene TRBV2; no definite D call. Germline loops: CDR1 SNHLY, CDR2 FYNNEI. The CDR3 length is 13 residues. V was trimmed by 8 bases and J by 4 bases, leaving 14 bases between them. The CDR3 loop is CASPAGRSTEAFF. The CDR3 nucleotides are TGTGCCAGCCCGGCGGGGAGGAGCACTGAAGCTTTCTTT.

This clone was recorded only once. The chain recombines TRBV20-1 with TRBJ2-7, with a possible D match to TRBD2 (5 bases). The V gene's germline CDR1 is DFQATT and CDR2 SNEGSKA (reference sequence). This CDR3 is 10 amino acids long. Trimming removed 6 bases at V and 9 bases at J, with 12 bases between. The CDR3 DNA sequence: TGCAGTGCAAGGACTGTAGGGCAGTACTTC. This translates into CSARTVGQYF.

This chain joins TRBV29-1 and TRBJ1-4; a weak D match, TRBD1 (5 bases). V was clipped by 5 bases and J by 7 bases, with 14 bases between them. Germline loops: CDR1 SQVTM, CDR2 ANQGSEA. The CDR3 extends over 13 amino acids. The CDR3 region has the DNA TGCAGCGTTCGCCCGGGACTTCTTGAAAAACTGTTTTTT. Its translation: CSVRPGLLEKLFF.

The chain joins TRBV27 to TRBJ2-5; TRBD2 matches 8 bases. Trimming removed 5 bases from V and 2 bases from J; junction bases left unmatched: 10. Germline loops: CDR1 MNHEY, CDR2 SMNVEV (reference sequence). The CDR3 spans 16 residues. CDR3 in amino acids: CASSKNSAGAQETQYF. The CDR3 bases are TGTGCCAGCAGTAAAAACTCAGCGGGAGCACAAGAGACCCAGTACTTC.

The rearrangement uses TRBV7-9 and TRBJ2-7, with 9 bases identical to TRBD1. This CDR3 is built from 15 residues. The V gene's germline CDR1 is SEHNR and CDR2 FQNEAQ (reference sequence). After removal of 5 bases from V and 1 base from J, the junction contained 6 bases not matched to a gene. In DNA, the CDR3 is TGTGCCAGCAGCGCAACAGGGGGCACGTCCTACGAGCAGTACTTC. This gives the protein CASSATGGTSYEQYF.

This clone came up a few times. The J gene is TRBJ2-3, the V gene TRBV7-2; possible D gene TRBD1, 6 bases. The CDR3 spans 13 residues. Trimming stripped 5 bases from V and 6 bases from J, with 12 bases between. Germline CDR1 is SGHTA and CDR2 is FQGNSA. DNA of the CDR3: TGTGCCAGCAGCCCACAGGGTAGTGATACGCAGTATTTT. Protein product: CASSPQGSDTQYF.

This chain links TRBV7-2 with TRBJ2-3; D might be TRBD1 (5 bases). Per germline, CDR1 SGHTA and CDR2 FQGNSA. This CDR3 has 16 residues. Deletions cut 0 bases from V and 1 base from J, with 11 bases between. Written as DNA, the CDR3 is TGTGCCAGCAGCTTAGCCGACAGCCTCCGCACAGATACGCAGTATTTT. Its translation: CASSLADSLRTDTQYF.

In DNA form, the CDR3 reads TGTGCCAGCAAGGGACAGGGGTACCAAGAGACCCAGTACTTC. Protein product: CASKGQGYQETQYF. The chain is built from TRBV6-1 and TRBJ2-5, with 10 bases lining up with TRBD1. In germline, CDR1 is MNHNS, CDR2 SASEGT. The CDR3 is made up of 14 amino acids. V dropped 7 bases and J dropped 0; count of bases not matched to a gene: 2.

The chain links TRBV5-4 to TRBJ2-7; tentatively, D is TRBD1 (5 bases). Trimming took off 5 bases at V and 2 bases at J, with 14 bases between the two ends. CDR1 SGHNT and CDR2 YYREEE come from the germline V gene (reference sequence). This CDR3 has 14 amino acids. The CDR3 DNA reads TGTGCCAGCAGTATGGGGCAGGAAACCTACGAGCAGTACTTC. Its protein is CASSMGQETYEQYF.

The gene calls are TRBV5-6 and TRBJ2-7; a possible D gene is TRBD2 (6 bases). This CDR3 has 15 residues. V shed 2 bases and J shed 3 bases, with 15 bases lying between them. Germline V gives CDR1 SGHDT, CDR2 YYEEEE. In nucleotides, the CDR3 is TGTGCCAGCAGCTTCCTGGGAGGCGTCTACTACGAGCAGTACTTC. Amino acids: CASSFLGGVYYEQYF.